This T cell receptor beta chain was obtained from a study of neurological immune-mediated disorders. Study-wide findings and caveats: The greatest degree of TCR clonal expansion was observed in HTLV-1-associated myelopathy, with the lowest in multiple sclerosis, below that of healthy controls.

V lost 5 bases and J lost 3, with 14 bases in between. Germline V gene data show CDR1 as DFQATT and CDR2 as SNEGSKA (reference sequence). CDR3 length equals 14 residues. TCRdb ran MiXCR on the 5' RACE reads and lists one entry per CDR3 protein. The data show about 66,000 distinct CDR3 sequences, 4% to 6% seen once. There are a few counts of this clonotype. What it binds is not known. Sequenced: PBMCs. J is TRBJ1-5 and V is TRBV20-1; D unclear. This clonotype was sampled from a woman aged 30 to 39 with multiple sclerosis. The CDR3 nucleotides are TGCAGTGCTCGCGGAACGGTCATCAATCAGCCCCAGCATTTT. Protein sequence: CSARGTVINQPQHF.